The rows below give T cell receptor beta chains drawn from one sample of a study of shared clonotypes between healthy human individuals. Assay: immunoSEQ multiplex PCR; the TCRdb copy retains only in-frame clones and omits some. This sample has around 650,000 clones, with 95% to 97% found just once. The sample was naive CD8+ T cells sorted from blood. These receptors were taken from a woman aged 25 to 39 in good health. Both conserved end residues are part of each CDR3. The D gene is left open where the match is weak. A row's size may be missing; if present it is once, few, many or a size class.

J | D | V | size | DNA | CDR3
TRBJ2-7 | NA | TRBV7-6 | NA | TGTGCCAGCAGCTCAACTAGTACTTATTACGAGCAGTACTTC | CASSSTSTYYEQYF
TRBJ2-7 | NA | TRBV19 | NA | TGTGCCAGTAGTATGACGTTAGCGGTGAGCTCCTACGAGCAGTACTTC | CASSMTLAVSSYEQYF
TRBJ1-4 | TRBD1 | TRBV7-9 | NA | TGTGCCAGCAGTGCGGACAGGGCGGAAAAACTGTTTTTT | CASSADRAEKLFF
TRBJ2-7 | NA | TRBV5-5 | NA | TGTGCCAGCAGCTTGGGAGCCCCAGGACCCTACGAGCAGTACTTC | CASSLGAPGPYEQYF
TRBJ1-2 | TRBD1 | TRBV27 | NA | TGTGCCAGCAGCCCAGGGGGCGGCCTTTATGGCTACACCTTC | CASSPGGGLYGYTF
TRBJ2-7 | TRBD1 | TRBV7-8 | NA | TGTGCCAGCAGCGGGACAGGGGCCTACGAGCAGTACTTC | CASSGTGAYEQYF
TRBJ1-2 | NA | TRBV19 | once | TGTGCCAGTAGTATTTGGTCGGCAGGGTCTGATGGCTACACCTTC | CASSIWSAGSDGYTF
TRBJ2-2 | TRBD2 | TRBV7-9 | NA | TGTGCCAGCAGCCTCCAGCGGGAACACACCGGGGAGCTGTTTTTT | CASSLQREHTGELFF
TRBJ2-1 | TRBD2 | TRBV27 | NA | TGTGCCAGCAGTCTAGCGGGAGGCCTCTCCTACAATGAGCAGTTCTTC | CASSLAGGLSYNEQFF
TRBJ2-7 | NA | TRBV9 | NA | TGTGCCAGCAGCGTAGGGGGTAGCGGTTCCTACGAGCAGTACTTC | CASSVGGSGSYEQYF
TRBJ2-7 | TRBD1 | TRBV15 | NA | TGTGCCACCAGCAGGGGGGACAGCTACGAGCAGTACTTC | CATSRGDSYEQYF
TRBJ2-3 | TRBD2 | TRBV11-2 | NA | TGTGCCAGCAGCTCCCCCGGGAGGACAGATACGCAGTATTTT | CASSSPGRTDTQYF
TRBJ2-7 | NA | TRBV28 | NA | TGTGCCAGCAGTTTTCCTCGATATACGGGCAATTCCTACGAGCAGTACTTC | CASSFPRYTGNSYEQYF
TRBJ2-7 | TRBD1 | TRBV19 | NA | TGTGCCAGTAGTATATGGGACAGACACGAGCAGTACTTC | CASSIWDRHEQYF
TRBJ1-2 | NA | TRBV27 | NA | TGTGCCAGCAGCTCCCGGGGGGACCCCTATGGCTACACCTTC | CASSSRGDPYGYTF
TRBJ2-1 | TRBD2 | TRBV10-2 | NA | TGCGCCAGCAGGATTAGCGGGAGTTTGTACAATGAGCAGTTCTTC | CASRISGSLYNEQFF
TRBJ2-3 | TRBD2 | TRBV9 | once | TGTGCCAGCAGCGTAGGGACTAGAGGTAGCACAGATACGCAGTATTTT | CASSVGTRGSTDTQYF
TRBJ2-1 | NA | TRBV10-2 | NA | TGCGCCAGTAGTAACTGGCGGGACGGGAATGAGCAGTTCTTC | CASSNWRDGNEQFF
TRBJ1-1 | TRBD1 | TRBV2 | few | TGTGCCAGGCTCGGGACAGCGACTGAAGCTTTCTTT | CARLGTATEAFF
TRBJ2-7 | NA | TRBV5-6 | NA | TGTGCCAGCAGCTTAGGCGACAGGACCTACGAGCAGTACTTC | CASSLGDRTYEQYF
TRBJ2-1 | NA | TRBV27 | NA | TGTGCCAGCAGTCTTGGATCACAAAAGGAGCAGTTCTTC | CASSLGSQKEQFF
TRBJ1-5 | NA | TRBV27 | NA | TGTGCCAGCAGTTTAGCAGCCTATAGCAATCAGCCCCAGCATTTT | CASSLAAYSNQPQHF
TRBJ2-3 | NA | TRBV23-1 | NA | TGCGCCAGCAGTCATGTCCGGAGAACAGATACGCAGTATTTT | CASSHVRRTDTQYF
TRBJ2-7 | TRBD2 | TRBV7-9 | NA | TGTGCCAGCAGCTTAGGGGAGCGGGGGGACTCCTACGAGCAGTACTTC | CASSLGERGDSYEQYF